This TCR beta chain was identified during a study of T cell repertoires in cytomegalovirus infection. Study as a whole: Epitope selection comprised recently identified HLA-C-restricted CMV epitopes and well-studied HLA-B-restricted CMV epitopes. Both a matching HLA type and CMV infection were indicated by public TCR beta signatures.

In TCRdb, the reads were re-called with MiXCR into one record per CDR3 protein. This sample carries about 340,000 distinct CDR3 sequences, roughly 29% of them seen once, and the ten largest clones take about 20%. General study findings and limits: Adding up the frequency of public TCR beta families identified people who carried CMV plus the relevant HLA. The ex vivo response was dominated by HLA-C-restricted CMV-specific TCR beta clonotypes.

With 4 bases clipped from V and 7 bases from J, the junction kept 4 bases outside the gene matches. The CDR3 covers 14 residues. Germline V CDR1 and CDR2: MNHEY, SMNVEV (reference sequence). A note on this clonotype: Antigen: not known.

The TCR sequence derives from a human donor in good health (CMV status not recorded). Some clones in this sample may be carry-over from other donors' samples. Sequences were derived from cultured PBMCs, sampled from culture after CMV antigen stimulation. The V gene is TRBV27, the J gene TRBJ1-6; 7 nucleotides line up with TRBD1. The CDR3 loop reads CASSYQGGNSPLHF. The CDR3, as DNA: TGTGCCAGCAGTTATCAGGGGGGGAATTCACCCCTCCACTTT.